This T cell receptor (beta chain) emerged from a study of T cell responses to AZD1222 COVID-19 vaccine. The germline CDR1 and CDR2 sequences are MNHEY and SVGAGI. V was pared by 4 bases and J by 8 bases, with 8 bases between. This CDR3 is built from 12 residues. Only in-frame clones appear in the TCRdb table, and some are missing; sequencing was by immunoSEQ multiplex PCR. The sample carries 40,000 to 55,000 clones, about 90% recorded once. The specimen comprised peripheral blood, sampled 28 days after the second AZD1222 dose. This clonotype originated in an adult who received the AZD1222 COVID-19 vaccine. V and J are TRBV6-5 and TRBJ1-4; TRBD1 might be the D (5 bases). DNA of the CDR3: TGTGCCAGCAGTTCTCGGGGGGAAAAACTGTTTTTT. Translated, it gives CASSSRGEKLFF.